This is a list of T cell receptor beta chains from one sample in a study of shared clonotypes between healthy human individuals. Sequenced by immunoSEQ multiplex PCR; TCRdb stores in-frame clones only, minus some. The sample has about 2.4 million clones; around 94% are singletons. The sequenced material came from naive CD4+ T cells sorted from blood. These receptors all stem from a man younger than 30 in good health. Each CDR3 is given with its conserved first and last residue. The D gene is left open where the match is weak. Clone sizes are given selectively: once, few, many, or a class where the clone is expanded.

. | TRBJ2-7 | . | TRBV5-1 | CASSLAGRAYEQYF | TGCGCCAGCAGCTTGGCGGGCAGAGCCTACGAGCAGTACTTC
. | TRBJ1-4 | . | TRBV19 | CASSIRTSDREKLFF | TGTGCCAGTAGTATCCGGACATCAGATAGGGAAAAACTGTTTTTT
many | TRBJ1-2 | . | TRBV5-1 | CASSNTQGAYGYTF | TGCGCCAGCAGCAACACACAGGGTGCTTATGGCTACACCTTC
. | TRBJ1-6 | . | TRBV10-2 | CASSESKYGKREPLHF | TGCGCCAGCAGTGAGTCCAAATACGGAAAAAGGGAACCCCTCCACTTT
. | TRBJ2-7 | . | TRBV7-2 | CASSPNPGLYSAREQYF | TGTGCCAGCAGCCCCAACCCCGGACTCTACTCCGCGCGCGAGCAGTACTTC
. | TRBJ2-3 | . | TRBV9 | CASSVSAGSTDTQYF | TGTGCCAGCAGCGTATCGGCGGGGAGCACAGATACGCAGTATTTT
. | TRBJ2-1 | TRBD2 | TRBV27 | CASRLKWNGAWKAGDEQFF | TGTGCCAGCAGGCTCAAATGGAATGGGGCTTGGAAAGCGGGAGATGAGCAGTTCTTC
. | TRBJ1-1 | . | TRBV19 | CATGVGGAEAFF | TGTGCCACCGGGGTGGGGGGCGCTGAAGCTTTCTTT
. | TRBJ2-2 | TRBD2 | TRBV30 | CAWTRGAGGVAGELFF | TGTGCCTGGACCCGAGGGGCGGGAGGGGTCGCCGGGGAGCTGTTTTTT
. | TRBJ2-1 | TRBD2 | TRBV5-1 | CASSLAGVNEQFF | TGCGCCAGCAGCTTAGCGGGAGTCAATGAGCAGTTCTTC
. | TRBJ2-3 | . | TRBV2 | CASSLYPGTQYF | TGTGCCAGCAGCCTCTACCCCGGTACGCAGTATTTT
. | TRBJ2-2 | . | TRBV21-1 | CARRPMTGTGEAELFF | TGTGCCAGAAGACCTATGACCGGGACAGGGGAAGCGGAGCTGTTTTTT
. | TRBJ1-2 | . | TRBV9 | CASSVDMGSYYGYTF | TGTGCCAGCAGCGTGGACATGGGCTCTTACTATGGCTACACCTTC
. | TRBJ2-7 | . | TRBV29-1 | CSALTGTYEQYF | TGCAGCGCTTTGACAGGCACCTACGAGCAGTACTTC
. | TRBJ2-1 | . | TRBV9 | CASSEGLYNEQFF | TGTGCCAGCAGCGAGGGACTTTACAATGAGCAGTTCTTC
. | TRBJ1-2 | . | TRBV29-1 | CSVPGLFYGYTF | TGCAGCGTCCCCGGACTTTTCTATGGCTACACCTTC
. | TRBJ2-1 | . | TRBV7-6 | CASSLEDNEQFF | TGTGCCAGCAGCTTAGAGGACAATGAGCAGTTCTTC
. | TRBJ2-1 | . | TRBV2 | CASSEPAGQGLLLNEQFF | TGTGCCAGCAGTGAACCCGCCGGCCAGGGGTTGTTACTGAATGAGCAGTTCTTC
once | TRBJ1-6 | . | TRBV5-6 | CASSLAGAGWNSPLHF | TGTGCCAGCAGCTTGGCGGGGGCAGGGTGGAATTCACCCCTCCACTTT
few | TRBJ2-6 | . | TRBV29-1 | CSVRESGANVLTF | TGCAGCGTACGGGAGTCTGGGGCCAACGTCCTGACTTTC
. | TRBJ1-3 | . | TRBV18 | CASSPTGEGSRNTIYF | TGTGCCAGCTCACCAACCGGTGAGGGGTCGAGAAACACCATATATTTT
once | TRBJ1-1 | . | TRBV6-5 | CASSYSGAANTEAFF | TGTGCCAGCAGTTACTCGGGGGCGGCGAACACTGAAGCTTTCTTT
. | TRBJ2-3 | TRBD2 | TRBV2 | CASGTSGGDTQYF | TGTGCCAGCGGTACTAGCGGGGGTGATACGCAGTATTTT
. | TRBJ1-4 | . | TRBV10-3 | CAISESLEGINEKLFF | TGTGCCATCAGTGAGTCGTTGGAGGGCATTAATGAAAAACTGTTTTTT